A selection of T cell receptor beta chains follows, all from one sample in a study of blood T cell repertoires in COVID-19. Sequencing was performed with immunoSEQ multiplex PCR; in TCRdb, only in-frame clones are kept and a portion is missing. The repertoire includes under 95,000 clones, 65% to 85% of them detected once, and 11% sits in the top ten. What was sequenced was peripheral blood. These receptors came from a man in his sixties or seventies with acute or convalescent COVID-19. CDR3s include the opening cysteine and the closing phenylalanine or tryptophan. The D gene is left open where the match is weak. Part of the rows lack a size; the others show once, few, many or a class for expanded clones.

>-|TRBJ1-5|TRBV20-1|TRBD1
TGCAGTGCTAGTCAGACAGGGGGCTCTCAGCCCCAGCATTTT
CSASQTGGSQPQHF
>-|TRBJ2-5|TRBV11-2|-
TGTGCCAGCAGCTTAGGGCCCCAAGAGACCCAGTACTTC
CASSLGPQETQYF
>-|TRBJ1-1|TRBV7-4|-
TGTGCCAGCAGTACGACCTTCAGGGAAGCAGGGACTGAAGCTTTCTTT
CASSTTFREAGTEAFF
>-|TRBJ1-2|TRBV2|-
TGTGCCAGCAGGGGGGGGCTGGTTGGCTACACCTTC
CASRGGLVGYTF
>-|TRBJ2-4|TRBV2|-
TGTGCCAGCAGCGCACAAGCCAAAAACATTCAGTACTTC
CASSAQAKNIQYF
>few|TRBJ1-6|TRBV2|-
TGTGCCAGCAGCCTCGGAGGGAATTCACCCCTCCACTTT
CASSLGGNSPLHF
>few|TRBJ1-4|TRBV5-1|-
TGCGCCAGCAGCGGAGGGATGGGGAATGAAAAACTGTTTTTT
CASSGGMGNEKLFF
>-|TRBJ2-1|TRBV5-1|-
TGCGCCAGCAGCTTGGTGACACGGAATGAGCAGTTCTTC
CASSLVTRNEQFF
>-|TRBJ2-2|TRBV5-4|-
TGTGCCAGCAGCTTGATCGCAGGGCCTTACACCGGGGAGCTGTTTTTT
CASSLIAGPYTGELFF
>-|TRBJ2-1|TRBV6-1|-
TGTGCCAGCAGTGAACTGCTTAGCTCCTACAATGAGCAGTTCTTC
CASSELLSSYNEQFF
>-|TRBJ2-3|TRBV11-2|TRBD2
TGTGCCAGCAGCTTAGATGGGTGGGGGGGTGAAGATACGCAGTATTTT
CASSLDGWGGEDTQYF
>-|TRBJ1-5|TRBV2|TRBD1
TGTGCCAGCAGTGGGGGACAGGGGAATCAGCCCCAGCATTTT
CASSGGQGNQPQHF
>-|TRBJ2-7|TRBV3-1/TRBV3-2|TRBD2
TGTGCCAGCAGTCCCACTAGCGGGGGAGGCGAGCAGTACTTC
CASSPTSGGGEQYF
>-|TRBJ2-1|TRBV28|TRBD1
TGTGCCAGCTACAGGGGGGCCCACAATGAGCAGTTCTTC
CASYRGAHNEQFF
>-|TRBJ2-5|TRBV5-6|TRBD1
TGTGCCAGCAGCTTCCGGGACACAGGGGGGACCCAGTACTTC
CASSFRDTGGTQYF
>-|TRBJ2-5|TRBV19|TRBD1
TGTGCCAGTAGTCTAAGAGGAAGACAGGGTCAAGAGACCCAGTACTTC
CASSLRGRQGQETQYF
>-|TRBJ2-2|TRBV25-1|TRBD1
TGTGCCAGCAGTGTGACAGGGGCGAACACCGGGGAGCTGTTTTTT
CASSVTGANTGELFF
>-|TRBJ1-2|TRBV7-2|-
TGTGCCAGCAGCCTAGAACCCAGGGCAGAAGGCTACACCTTC
CASSLEPRAEGYTF
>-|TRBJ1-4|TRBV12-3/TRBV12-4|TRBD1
TGTGCCAGCAGTTTTTCGGACAGGGAAAAACTGTTTTTT
CASSFSDREKLFF
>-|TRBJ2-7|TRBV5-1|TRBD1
TGCGCCAGCAGCCCGGACAGGGCCGGTCGGGAGCAGTACTTC
CASSPDRAGREQYF
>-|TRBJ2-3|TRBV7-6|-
TGTGCCAGCAGCCTCGGACTCTCTACTAGCACAGATACGCAGTATTTT
CASSLGLSTSTDTQYF
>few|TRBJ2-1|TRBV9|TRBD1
TGTGCCAGCAGCGAGCGCGCCGGGACAGGGAAACATGAGCAGTTCTTC
CASSERAGTGKHEQFF
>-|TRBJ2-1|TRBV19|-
TGTGCCAGTCGACACGGGGATGAGCAGTTCTTC
CASRHGDEQFF
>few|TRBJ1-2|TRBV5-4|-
TGTGCCAGCAGCCCAAGACAGGTCCTGTATGGCTACACCTTC
CASSPRQVLYGYTF
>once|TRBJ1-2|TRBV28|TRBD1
TGTGCCAGCAGTCCAGGGGGAGTCTATGGCTACACCTTC
CASSPGGVYGYTF
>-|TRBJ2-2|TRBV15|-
TGTGCCACCAGCAGAGATGGAGAGGCCAGGGGCGGGGAGCTGTTTTTT
CATSRDGEARGGELFF
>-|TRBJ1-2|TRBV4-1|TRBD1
TGCGCCAGCAGCCGAGGCGGCCGGGACAGGGCCAACTATGGCTACACCTTC
CASSRGGRDRANYGYTF
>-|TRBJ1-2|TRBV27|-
TGTGCCAGCAGTTTTCGAGGCTATGGCTACACCTTC
CASSFRGYGYTF
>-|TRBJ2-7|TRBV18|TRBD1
TGTGCCAGCTCAAGGACAGGTCTCGACGAGCAGTACTTC
CASSRTGLDEQYF
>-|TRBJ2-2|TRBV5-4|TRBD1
TGTGCCAGCAGCGTGGACAGGGGGGCCGGGGAGCTGTTTTTT
CASSVDRGAGELFF